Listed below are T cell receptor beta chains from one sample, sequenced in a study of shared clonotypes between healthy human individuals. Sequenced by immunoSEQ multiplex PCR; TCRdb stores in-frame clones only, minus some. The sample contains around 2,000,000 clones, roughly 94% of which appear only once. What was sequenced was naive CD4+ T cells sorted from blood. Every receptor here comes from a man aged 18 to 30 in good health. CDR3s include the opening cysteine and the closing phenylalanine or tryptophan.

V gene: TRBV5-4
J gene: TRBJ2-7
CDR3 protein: CASSLRGGEQYF

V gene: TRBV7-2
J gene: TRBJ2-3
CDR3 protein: CASSLAWLASGPDTQYF

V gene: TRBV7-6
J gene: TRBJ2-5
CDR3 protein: CASSLSSLAGIETQYF

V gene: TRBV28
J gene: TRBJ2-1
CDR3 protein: CASKLARGNEQFF

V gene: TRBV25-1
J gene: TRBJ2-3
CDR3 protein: CASSEYGGLTDTQYF

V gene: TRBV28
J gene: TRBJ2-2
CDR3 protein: CASKTGTPGELFF

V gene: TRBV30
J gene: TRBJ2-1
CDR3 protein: CAWIAGWSYNEQFF

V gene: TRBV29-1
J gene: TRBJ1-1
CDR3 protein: CSVEDDRVYTEAFF

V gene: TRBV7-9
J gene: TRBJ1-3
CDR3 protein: CASSFILRGDRDATIYF

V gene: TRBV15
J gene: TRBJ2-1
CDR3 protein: CATSRDSTGQEQFF

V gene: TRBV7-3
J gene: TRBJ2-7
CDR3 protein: CASSSTGSYEQYF

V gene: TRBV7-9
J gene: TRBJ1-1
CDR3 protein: CASSLAPRAEAFF

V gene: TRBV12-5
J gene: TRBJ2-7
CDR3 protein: CASGLVTTCTYEQYF